This TCR beta chain was profiled in a study of CD8+ T cells in alopecia areata. Treatment noted: oral pan-JAK inhibitor, 5-10 mg twice daily. The CDR3 sequence is 13 residues long. V was pared by 3 bases and J by 1 base, with 7 bases between. The germline gives CDR1 SQVTM, CDR2 ANQGSEA. This clone was detected only a few times. cDNA reverse transcribed from extracted RNA served as the sequencing template. TCRdb keeps only in-frame clones here, not all; method: immunoSEQ multiplex PCR. The data contain fewer than 350,000 clones, roughly 50% of them singletons. The receptor was isolated from a human donor with alopecia areata. The rearrangement links TRBV29-1 to TRBJ1-5; no firm D call. The source material was CD4+ T cells sorted from blood, sampled at week 24, from a patient treated with tofacitinib. Written as DNA, the CDR3 is TGCAGCGTTGAGTACGCAAGCAATCAGCCCCAGCATTTT. Its translation is CSVEYASNQPQHF.